Sequencing of this T cell receptor (beta chain) was carried out in a study of blood T cells in healthy people across ages. At least ten counts were recorded for this clonotype. A sample-barcoded 5' primer and a J-beta primer mix were used in a second PCR of about 7 to 12 cycles. TCRdb redid the calling of the 5' RACE reads with MiXCR, one entry per CDR3 protein. The sample carries around 850,000 distinct CDR3 sequences, 35% to 40% recorded once. Sequencing input: blood. The receptor was isolated from a man aged 18 to 29 in good health.

CDR3 in amino acids: CASSLTSGQETQYF. CDR3 nucleotide sequence: TGTGCCAGCAGTTTGACTAGCGGGCAAGAGACCCAGTACTTC. This sequence joins TRBV7-2 and TRBJ2-5, with 10 bases matching TRBD2. The CDR3 has 14 amino acids. CDR1 SGHTA and CDR2 FQGNSA come from the germline V gene. The V segment lost 6 bases and the J segment 2 bases; nucleotides outside the gene matches: 3.